Below are 21 T cell receptor beta chains sequenced from a single sample in a study of cytomegalovirus exposure and HLA in healthy donors. Primers included in the PCR were 60 Vbeta and 13 Jbeta primers. Using immunoSEQ multiplex PCR, the repertoire was profiled, and TCRdb retains in-frame clones only, with some absent. The data hold some 85,000 clones, with 65% to 80% observed a single time. Material: PBMCs. These receptor sequences come from a middle-aged man in good health and CMV-seronegative.

A few counts support this clone. The rearrangement links TRBV6-4 to TRBJ2-3, with TRBD2 as a possible D gene (5 bases). This CDR3 is built from 15 residues. The V end was cut by 3 bases, the J end by 2 bases, with 12 bases between. CDR1 and CDR2 (germline): MRHNA, SNTAGT. The CDR3 coding sequence is TGTGCCAGCAGTGAAGGCGAGGGTTCCACAGATACGCAGTATTTT. Its translation is CASSEGEGSTDTQYF.

This chain joins TRBV4-3 and TRBJ2-7, with TRBD1 as a possible D gene (5 bases). This CDR3 has 12 amino acids. V was trimmed by 3 bases and J by 3 bases, leaving 6 bases between them. The germline V gene encodes CDR1 LGHNA and CDR2 YSLEER. CDR3 nucleotide sequence: TGCGCCAGCAGCCATACAGGCTACGAGCAGTACTTC. It translates to CASSHTGYEQYF.

This clone was recorded a few times. The chain links TRBV7-9 to TRBJ2-7; 11 bases fit TRBD2. The CDR3 covers 17 residues. The V gene's germline CDR1 is SEHNR and CDR2 FQNEAQ (reference sequence). J was trimmed by 3 bases and V by 1 base; bases with no gene match: 8. The CDR3 DNA reads TGTGCCAGCAGCTTAGGAATGACTAGCGGGACTGTCTACGAGCAGTACTTC. The encoded protein is CASSLGMTSGTVYEQYF. Full variable domain (missing parts from reference TRBV7-9 and TRBJ2-7): DTGVSQNPRHKITKRGQNVTFRCDPISEHNRLYWYRQTLGQGPEFLTYFQNEAQLEKSRLLSDRFSAERPKGSFSTLEIQRTEQGDSAMYLCASSLGMTSGTVYEQYFGPGTRLTVT.

The chain has TRBV19 and TRBJ1-6; D is undetermined. CDR3 length equals 13 residues. V lost 3 bases, J lost 6 bases, and 6 bases lay in between. Germline CDR1 reads LNHDA; CDR2 reads SQIVND (reference sequence). The CDR3 DNA sequence: TGTGCCAGTAGTATGAGGTCTAATTCACCCCTCCACTTT. Its translation: CASSMRSNSPLHF. Using reference TRBV19 and TRBJ1-6 for the parts outside the CDR3, the full variable domain is DGGITQSPKYLFRKEGQNVTLSCEQNLNHDAMYWYRQDPGQGLRLIYYSQIVNDFQKGDIAEGYSVSREKKESFPLTVTSAQKNPTAFYLCASSMRSNSPLHFGNGTRLTVT.

This chain links TRBV9 with TRBJ2-5, with 7 bases that match TRBD2. Per germline, CDR1 SGDLS and CDR2 YYNGEE. After removal of 3 bases from V and 4 bases from J, the junction contained 6 bases not matched to a gene. The CDR3 totals 14 residues. The CDR3 reads CASSARLAGETQYF. The CDR3 DNA reads TGTGCCAGCAGCGCCAGACTAGCCGGAGAGACCCAGTACTTC.

The chain carries TRBV6-1 and TRBJ2-5; D gene unclear. The J call may be wrong; the DNA end is better matched by TRBJ2-7. CDR3 length: 14 residues. Germline lookup yields CDR1 MNHNS and CDR2 SASEGT. The CDR3 DNA reads as TGTGCCAGCAGTGAAGCGATACAGACCTACGAGCAGTACTTC. Its protein is CASSEAIQTYEQYF.

The rearrangement links TRBV18 to TRBJ2-7; 9 bases map to TRBD1. The CDR3 sequence is 15 residues long. Germline CDR1 KGHSH, CDR2 LQKENI. V dropped 4 bases and J dropped 2; count of bases not matched to a gene: 6. CDR3 DNA sequence: TGTGCCAGCTCACTATCCGGGACAGGGACCTACGAGCAGTACTTC. It specifies CASSLSGTGTYEQYF.

The CDR3 protein is CASSRPGQGNTGELFF. The CDR3 DNA sequence: TGTGCCAGCAGCCGACCGGGACAGGGTAACACCGGGGAGCTGTTTTTT. The chain has TRBV7-2 and TRBJ2-2; 9 bases map to TRBD1. Germline CDR1 is SGHTA and CDR2 is FQGNSA. The V segment lost 5 bases and the J segment 2 bases; nucleotides outside the gene matches: 6. The CDR3 has 16 residues.

This clone was detected only a few times. This chain links TRBV4-3 with TRBJ1-1; possible D gene TRBD1, 6 bases. This CDR3 is 18 amino acids long. The germline CDR1 and CDR2 sequences are LGHNA and YSLEER. V was cut by 1 base and J by 0 bases, with 18 bases left in between. The CDR3 DNA reads TGCGCCAGCAGCCAAGTACCCCTTTGGACAGCTATGAACACTGAAGCTTTCTTT. Translated: CASSQVPLWTAMNTEAFF.

This clone was detected a few times. J is TRBJ1-4 and V is TRBV6-6; tentatively, D is TRBD1 (6 bases). The germline gives CDR1 MNHNY, CDR2 SVGAGI (reference sequence). The CDR3 is made up of 13 amino acids. Trimming removed 6 bases at V and 8 bases at J, with 13 bases between. The DNA for the CDR3 is TGTGCCAGCAGCCGAGGACAGCTAGAAAAACTGTTTTTT. Amino acid sequence: CASSRGQLEKLFF.

For the CDR3, the DNA is TGTGCCAGCAGCCGGACAGTGAACTATGGCTACACCTTC. It codes for CASSRTVNYGYTF. The J gene is TRBJ1-2, the V gene TRBV5-6; D perhaps matches TRBD1 (6 bases). The CDR3 extends over 13 amino acids. Trimming removed 4 bases from V and 2 bases from J, with 9 bases in between. Per germline, CDR1 SGHDT and CDR2 YYEEEE.

This rearrangement joins TRBV28 to TRBJ2-5; 7 nucleotides align to TRBD2. Germline assignment: CDR1 MDHEN and CDR2 SYDVKM. This CDR3 is built from 15 residues. J was trimmed by 6 bases and V by 6 bases; bases with no gene match: 13. In DNA, the CDR3 is TGTGCCAGCAGCCTCGGGGGGACCCACTCACAGACCCAGTACTTC. Amino acids: CASSLGGTHSQTQYF.

The V call is TRBV2, the J call TRBJ1-4, with 8 bases that match TRBD1. The CDR3 sequence is 14 residues long. The V gene end was trimmed by 6 bases and the J gene end by 7 bases; junction bases not matched to a gene: 7. Germline assignment: CDR1 SNHLY and CDR2 FYNNEI. The CDR3 protein is CASRLTGGGEKLFF. CDR3 coding DNA: TGTGCCAGCAGGCTCACAGGGGGAGGTGAAAAACTGTTTTTT.

The chain recombines TRBV18 with TRBJ2-5; 12 bases align to TRBD2. Germline CDR1 is KGHSH and CDR2 is LQKENI. With V trimmed by 4 bases and J by 1 base, 13 bases remained unmatched. The CDR3 consists of 19 residues. In DNA form, the CDR3 reads TGTGCCAGCTCACTAGGAGGACTAGCGGGGAGTACCCGCCAAGAGACCCAGTACTTC. Amino acids: CASSLGGLAGSTRQETQYF.

This clone was found a few times. This rearrangement joins TRBV7-9 to TRBJ1-1; D is ambiguous. The germline V gene has CDR1 SEHNR and CDR2 FQNEAQ (reference sequence). V lost 0 bases and J 10 bases, leaving 18 bases between the germline ends. CDR3 length equals 15 residues. CDR3 DNA sequence: TGTGCCAGCAGCTTAGCGGAGGTACTACCGAGATCAGCTTTCTTT. Its protein is CASSLAEVLPRSAFF.

The chain is built from TRBV19 and TRBJ2-3, with D possibly TRBD1 on 7 matching bases. CDR3 length equals 16 residues. V lost 6 bases and J lost 0, with 16 bases in between. From germline, CDR1 is LNHDA and CDR2 SQIVND (reference sequence). CDR3 loop: CASSWRRGRSTDTQYF. CDR3 bases: TGTGCCAGTAGCTGGAGGAGGGGGCGCAGCACAGATACGCAGTATTTT. The variable domain in full, with the rest retrieved from reference TRBV19 and TRBJ2-3, is DGGITQSPKYLFRKEGQNVTLSCEQNLNHDAMYWYRQDPGQGLRLIYYSQIVNDFQKGDIAEGYSVSREKKESFPLTVTSAQKNPTAFYLCASSWRRGRSTDTQYFGPGTRLTVL.

The rearrangement links TRBV10-3 to TRBJ1-2; 7 bases align to TRBD1. J was trimmed by 6 bases and V by 4 bases; bases with no gene match: 5. There are 13 residues in the CDR3. The germline gives CDR1 ENHRY, CDR2 SYGVKD. CDR3 coding DNA: TGTGCCATCAGTGGACAGGGAGGCCATGGCTACACCTTC. This gives the protein CAISGQGGHGYTF.

Remarks on this clone: Given the absence of the conserved phenylalanine or tryptophan at the CDR3 end, a read error is likely. No DNA is shown, since the ends of the CDR3 on it are uncertain; the CDR3 is the one TCRdb lists. The V and J genes are TRBV2 and TRBJ2-7; the table calls TRBD1, which could not be checked here. Inclusive of both ends, the CDR3 amounts to 10 amino acids. Germline lookup yields CDR1 SNHLY and CDR2 FYNNEI. This chain's CDR3 is CASSADRGRL.

This clone has just a few counts. This rearrangement joins TRBV5-1 to TRBJ2-5; possible D gene TRBD1, 6 bases. The CDR3 spans 13 residues. From germline, CDR1 is SGHRS and CDR2 YFSETQ. The V end was cut by 6 bases, the J end by 5 bases, with 14 bases between. The CDR3 region is CASTPSGQETQYF. CDR3 bases: TGCGCCAGCACCCCTTCTGGACAGGAGACCCAGTACTTC.

V gene TRBV7-8 combines with J gene TRBJ1-5; the D is unclear. In germline, CDR1 is SGHVS, CDR2 FQNEAQ. The CDR3 covers 15 residues. V was pared by 5 bases and J by 2 bases, with 13 bases between. The CDR3 DNA is TGTGCCAGCAGCGGAACCAGGTTCGGCAATCAGCCCCAGCATTTT. Protein product: CASSGTRFGNQPQHF.

V usage is TRBV7-9 and J usage is TRBJ1-6, with a weak D call TRBD1 (5 bases). The CDR3 length is 14 residues. Trimming left V 4 bases short and J 5 bases short, with 9 bases between. Germline V CDR1 and CDR2: SEHNR, FQNEAQ (reference sequence). This chain's CDR3 is CASSSNRNNSPLHF. CDR3 in DNA: TGTGCCAGCAGCTCTAACAGGAATAATTCACCCCTCCACTTT.